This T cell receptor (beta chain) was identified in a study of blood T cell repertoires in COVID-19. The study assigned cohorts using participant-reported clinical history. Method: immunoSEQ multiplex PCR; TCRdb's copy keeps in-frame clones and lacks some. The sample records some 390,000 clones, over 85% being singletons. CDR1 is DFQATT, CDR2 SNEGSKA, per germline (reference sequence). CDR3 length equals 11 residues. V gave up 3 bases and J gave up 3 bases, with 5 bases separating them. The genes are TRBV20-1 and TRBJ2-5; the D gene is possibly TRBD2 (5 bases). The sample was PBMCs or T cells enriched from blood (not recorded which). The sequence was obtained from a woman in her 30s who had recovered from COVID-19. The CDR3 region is CSARREETQYF. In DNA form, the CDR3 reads TGCAGTGCTAGGAGGGAAGAGACCCAGTACTTC.